The present entry profiles one TCR beta chain with its context. The junction departs from the called germline gene at one end, perhaps through a read error. The sample providers were healthy Caucasian people from Russia, aged about 6 to 100. The data belong to a study of blood T cells in healthy people across ages. Germline lookup yields CDR1 LGHNA and CDR2 YNFKEQ. The CDR3 totals 15 residues. A second roughly 6 to 12 cycle PCR used barcoded and J-beta primers. Each sample provided no less than 2.5 million CDR3-containing paired-end reads. Each CDR3 protein gets one entry after TCRdb re-called the 5' RACE reads with MiXCR. The repertoire holds about 830,000 distinct CDR3 sequences, approximately 65% seen once, with about a quarter in the top ten.

The sequencing input was blood. The receptor comes from a man aged 25-40 years in good health. The V and J genes are TRBV4-2 and TRBJ2-1; D might be TRBD2 (7 bases). The chain's CDR3 is CVSSHRDGGAYEQFF. The CDR3 nucleotides read TGTGTCAGCAGCCACCGGGATGGGGGGGCATATGAGCAGTTCTTC.